The source of this T cell receptor beta chain is a study of technical replicates of blood from several donors. Measured with immunoSEQ multiplex PCR; TCRdb has only the in-frame clones, and not every one. The table lists approximately 81,000 clones, 96% of them singletons, with about 0.2% in the top ten. This receptor was identified in a human donor in good health. Sequenced sample: T cells isolated from PBMCs.

The CDR3, as DNA: TGTGCCAGCAGCGCCGACACCGGGGAGCTGTTTTTT. This gives the protein CASSADTGELFF. The V call is TRBV9, the J call TRBJ2-2; the D is unclear. The germline V and J ends were trimmed by 3 bases and 3 bases, with 3 bases remaining between them. Germline lookup yields CDR1 SGDLS and CDR2 YYNGEE. There are 12 residues in the CDR3.